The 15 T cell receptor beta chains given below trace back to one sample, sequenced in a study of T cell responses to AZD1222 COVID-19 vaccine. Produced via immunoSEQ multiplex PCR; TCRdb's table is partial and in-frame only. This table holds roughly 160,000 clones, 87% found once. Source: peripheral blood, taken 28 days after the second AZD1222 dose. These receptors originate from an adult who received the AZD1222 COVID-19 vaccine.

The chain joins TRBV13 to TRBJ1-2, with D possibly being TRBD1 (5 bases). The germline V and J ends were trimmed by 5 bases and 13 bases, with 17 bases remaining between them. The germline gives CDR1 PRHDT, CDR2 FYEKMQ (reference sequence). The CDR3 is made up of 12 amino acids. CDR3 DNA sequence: TGTGCCAGCAGCCCCCTATGGGGGTCGCGCACCTTC. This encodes CASSPLWGSRTF.

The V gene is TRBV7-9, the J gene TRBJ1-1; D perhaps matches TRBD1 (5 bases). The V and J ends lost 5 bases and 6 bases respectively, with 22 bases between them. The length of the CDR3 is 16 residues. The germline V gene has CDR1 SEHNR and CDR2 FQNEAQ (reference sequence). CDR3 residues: CASSPPRGKGFAEAFF. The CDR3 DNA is TGTGCCAGCAGCCCACCCCGGGGGAAGGGGTTCGCTGAAGCTTTCTTT.

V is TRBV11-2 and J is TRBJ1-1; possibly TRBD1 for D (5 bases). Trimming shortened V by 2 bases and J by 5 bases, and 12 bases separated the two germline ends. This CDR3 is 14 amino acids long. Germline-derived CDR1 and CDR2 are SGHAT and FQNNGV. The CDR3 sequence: CASSLSGGSTEAFF. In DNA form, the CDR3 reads TGTGCCAGCAGCTTATCTGGGGGATCGACTGAAGCTTTCTTT.

In DNA, the CDR3 is TGTGCCAGCAGTTACTCGACTCAGCCATGGCTGCCCGAGTACGAGCAGTACTTC. Protein product: CASSYSTQPWLPEYEQYF. The chain has TRBV6-2 or TRBV6-3 and TRBJ2-7; the D is unclear. Trimming left V 0 bases short and J 4 bases short, with 22 bases between. The CDR3 spans 18 residues. The germline V gene has CDR1 MNHEY and CDR2 SVGEGT.

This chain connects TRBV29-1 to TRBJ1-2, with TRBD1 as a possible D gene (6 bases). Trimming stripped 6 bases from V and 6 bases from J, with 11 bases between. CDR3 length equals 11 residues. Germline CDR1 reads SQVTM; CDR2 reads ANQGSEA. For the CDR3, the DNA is TGCAGCGTGACAGGCGCTCATGGCTACACCTTC. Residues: CSVTGAHGYTF.

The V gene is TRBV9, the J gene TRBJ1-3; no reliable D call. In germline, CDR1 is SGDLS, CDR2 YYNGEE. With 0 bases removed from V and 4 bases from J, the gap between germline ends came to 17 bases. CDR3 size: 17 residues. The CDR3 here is CASSVAPFRKSGNTIYF. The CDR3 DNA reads TGTGCCAGCAGCGTAGCTCCGTTTAGGAAGAGCGGAAACACCATATATTTT.

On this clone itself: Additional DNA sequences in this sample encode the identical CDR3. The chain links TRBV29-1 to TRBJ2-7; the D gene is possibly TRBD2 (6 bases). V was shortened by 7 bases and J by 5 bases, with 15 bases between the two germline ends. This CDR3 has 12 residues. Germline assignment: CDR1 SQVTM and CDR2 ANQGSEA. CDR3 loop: CSGGTGDDEQYF. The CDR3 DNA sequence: TGCAGCGGGGGGACGGGGGACGACGAGCAGTACTTC.

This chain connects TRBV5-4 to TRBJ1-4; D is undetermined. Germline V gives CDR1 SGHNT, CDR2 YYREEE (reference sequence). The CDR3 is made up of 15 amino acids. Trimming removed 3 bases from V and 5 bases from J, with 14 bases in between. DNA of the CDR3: TGTGCCAGCAGCTCGAAACTCCTGGGCAATGAAAAACTGTTTTTT. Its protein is CASSSKLLGNEKLFF. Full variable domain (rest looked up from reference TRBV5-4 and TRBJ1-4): ETGVTQSPTHLIKTRGQQVTLRCSSQSGHNTVSWYQQALGQGPQFIFQYYREEENGRGNFPPRFSGLQFPNYSSELNVNALELDDSALYLCASSSKLLGNEKLFFGSGTQLSVL.

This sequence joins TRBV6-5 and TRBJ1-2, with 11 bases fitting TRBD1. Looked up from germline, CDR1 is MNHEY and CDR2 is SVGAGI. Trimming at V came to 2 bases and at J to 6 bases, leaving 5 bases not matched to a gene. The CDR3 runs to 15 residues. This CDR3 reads CASSYAGTGGNGYTF. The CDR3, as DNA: TGTGCCAGCAGTTACGCCGGGACAGGGGGTAATGGCTACACCTTC.

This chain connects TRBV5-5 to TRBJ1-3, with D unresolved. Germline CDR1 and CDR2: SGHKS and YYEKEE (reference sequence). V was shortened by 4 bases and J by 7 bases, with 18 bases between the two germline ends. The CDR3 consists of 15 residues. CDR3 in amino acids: CASSPDAGYWNTIYF. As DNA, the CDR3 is TGTGCCAGCAGCCCTGATGCAGGTTATTGGAACACCATATATTTT.

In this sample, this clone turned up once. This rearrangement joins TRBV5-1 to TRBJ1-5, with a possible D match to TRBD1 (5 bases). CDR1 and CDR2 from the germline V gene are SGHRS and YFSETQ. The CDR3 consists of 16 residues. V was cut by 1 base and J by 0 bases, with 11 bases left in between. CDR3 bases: TGCGCCAGCAGCTTGACAGGCAGAAATAGCAATCAGCCCCAGCATTTT. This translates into CASSLTGRNSNQPQHF.

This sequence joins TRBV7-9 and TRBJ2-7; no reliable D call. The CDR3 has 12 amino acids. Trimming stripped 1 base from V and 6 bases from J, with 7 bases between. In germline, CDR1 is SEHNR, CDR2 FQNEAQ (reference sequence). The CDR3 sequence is CASSLGAAEQYF. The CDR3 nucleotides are TGTGCCAGCAGCTTAGGTGCAGCCGAGCAGTACTTC.

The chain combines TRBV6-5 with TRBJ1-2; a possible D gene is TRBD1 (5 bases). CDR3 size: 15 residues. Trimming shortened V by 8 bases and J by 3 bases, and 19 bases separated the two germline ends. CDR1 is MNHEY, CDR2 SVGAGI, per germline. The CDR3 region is CASDMRQTRDYGYTF. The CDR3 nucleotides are TGTGCCAGCGATATGAGACAGACTCGTGACTATGGCTACACCTTC.

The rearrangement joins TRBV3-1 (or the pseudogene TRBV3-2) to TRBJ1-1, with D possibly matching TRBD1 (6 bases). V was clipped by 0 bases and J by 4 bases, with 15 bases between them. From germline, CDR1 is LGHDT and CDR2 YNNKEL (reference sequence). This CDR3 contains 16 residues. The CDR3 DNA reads TGTGCCAGCAGCCAAGATAGTACCCTCAGGGGCACTGAAGCTTTCTTT. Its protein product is CASSQDSTLRGTEAFF.

CDR3 sequence (DNA): TGTGCCATCAATGATCGAGTAACCGGGGAGCTGTTTTTT. Translation gives CAINDRVTGELFF. The chain links TRBV10-3 to TRBJ2-2, with D unclear. Per the germline V gene, CDR1 is ENHRY and CDR2 is SYGVKD. This CDR3 comprises 13 residues. V dropped 7 bases and J dropped 5 bases, with 11 bases sitting between them.